The 10 T cell receptor beta chains listed next were all sequenced from one sample in a study of human T cells and chemical hapten exposure. TCRdb reanalysed the RACE reads using MiXCR and keeps one entry per CDR3 protein. Here the sample spans around 130,000 distinct CDR3 sequences, around 8.2% being singletons. Time point indicated: healthy volunteer bleed at 2 weeks. The starting material, unfractionated whole blood, was used for total RNA extraction. What was sequenced was whole blood. The receptor source for this set is a male donor in good health. Some clones in this sample may be carry-over from other donors' samples.

The rearrangement links TRBV4-1 to TRBJ2-1; 9 bases are a match to TRBD2. This CDR3 is 17 amino acids long. V gave up 3 bases and J gave up 2 bases; unmatched junction bases: 8. Germline assignment: CDR1 MGHRA and CDR2 YSYEKL. The chain's CDR3 is CASSQSGGRAPYNEQFF. CDR3 bases: TGCGCCAGCAGCCAGTCCGGCGGGAGGGCCCCCTACAATGAGCAGTTCTTC.

This clonotype was found many times. J is TRBJ2-2 and V is TRBV6-2 or TRBV6-3; TRBD1 is a possible D gene (5 bases). Deletions cut 6 bases from V and 4 bases from J, with 12 bases between. The germline V gene encodes CDR1 MNHEY and CDR2 SVGEGT. CDR3 size: 14 residues. The DNA of the CDR3 is TGTGCCAGCAGCCCGGACATCTTCACCGGGGAGCTGTTTTTT. Its protein is CASSPDIFTGELFF.

The DNA of the CDR3 is TGTGCCATCAGTGAGTCGAGAGGACTAGCGGGAGGGCCAGGTTACAATGAGCAGTTCTTC. This translates into CAISESRGLAGGPGYNEQFF. The J gene is TRBJ2-1, the V gene TRBV10-3; the match to TRBD2 covers 15 bases. CDR1 ENHRY and CDR2 SYGVKD come from the germline V gene. The CDR3 has 20 amino acids. Germline trimming cut 0 bases from V and 4 bases from J; bases unmatched to any gene: 10.

The table lists this clonotype with a few counts. The gene calls are TRBV20-1 and TRBJ2-5; D is unresolved. The CDR3 extends over 12 amino acids. The ends were cut back, 4 bases at V and 1 base at J, with 7 bases in the middle. Germline V gene sequence: CDR1 DFQATT, CDR2 SNEGSKA (reference sequence). The CDR3 nucleotides are TGCAGTGCTATTCTAGTCCAAGAGACCCAGTACTTC. Its protein is CSAILVQETQYF.

This clonotype was found a few times. The chain carries TRBV13 and TRBJ2-1; 14 bases agree with TRBD2. This CDR3 region has 16 residues. The germline gives CDR1 PRHDT, CDR2 FYEKMQ (reference sequence). Trimming took 4 bases from V and 4 from J; bases not matched to a gene: 3. Here the CDR3 DNA reads TGTGCCAGCAGCTCCCGGACTAGCGGGGGGTACAATGAGCAGTTCTTC. It specifies CASSSRTSGGYNEQFF.

This chain links TRBV12-3 or TRBV12-4 with TRBJ2-7; D possibly corresponds to TRBD1 (6 bases). The CDR3 is 15 residues long. V lost 3 bases and J lost 0, with 12 bases in between. The CDR3 is CASSLWGRRSYEQYF. CDR3 DNA: TGTGCCAGCAGTTTGTGGGGGCGGCGCTCCTACGAGCAGTACTTC.

This chain joins TRBV7-9 and TRBJ2-1; the D gene is possibly TRBD2 (5 bases). Germline V CDR1 and CDR2: SEHNR, FQNEAQ (reference sequence). The V end lost 2 bases, the J end lost 10 bases, and 18 bases lay between the germline ends. The CDR3 is 15 residues long. DNA of the CDR3: TGTGCCAGCAGCTTACCGGGGTCGGGGTCGGGAGAGCAGTTCTTC. It encodes CASSLPGSGSGEQFF.

This clonotype was seen only a few times. The chain joins TRBV14 to TRBJ2-7; D gene unclear. V was trimmed by 1 base and J by 0 bases, leaving 10 bases between them. From germline, CDR1 is SGHDN and CDR2 FVKESK. The CDR3 is 15 residues long. The CDR3 sequence: CASSQGKAPSYEQYF. The CDR3 nucleotides are TGTGCCAGCAGCCAAGGGAAGGCGCCCTCCTACGAGCAGTACTTC.

Only a few counts were recorded for this clonotype. This sequence joins TRBV6-2 or TRBV6-3 and TRBJ1-1, with 7 bases fitting TRBD1. The CDR3 covers 16 residues. Germline loops: CDR1 MNHEY, CDR2 SVGEGT. The ends lost 2 bases at V and 4 bases at J; junction bases unmatched: 10. In DNA, the CDR3 is TGTGCCAGCAGTTACCCCGAAGGGGGCTCGGCCACTGAAGCTTTCTTT. Translating gives CASSYPEGGSATEAFF.

This clonotype was found many times. This chain connects TRBV30 to TRBJ2-1; D call uncertain. The V end was cut by 2 bases, the J end by 7 bases, with 6 bases between. Germline CDR1 reads GTSNPN; CDR2 reads SVGIG (reference sequence). The CDR3 loop spans 11 amino acids. The CDR3: CAWSIGNEQFF. CDR3 nucleotides: TGTGCCTGGAGTATTGGTAATGAGCAGTTCTTC.